The next 12 T cell receptor beta chains were all read from a single sample in a study of T cell repertoires and HLA-DP antigens (dated by TCRdb to 2016 to 2019). For these receptors, no antigen is known. Library preparation was by the immunoSEQ multiplex PCR assay. The table was pulled from immuneACCESS by TCRdb, which kept in-frame rearrangements only. Such tables lose some clones; where checked, under half of the loss comes from unresolved V genes, and the rest has no known cause. The table for this sample lists 85,000 to 90,000 clones; roughly 86% of them were counted only once. Roughly 1.5% of the sample is in the top ten clones. The sample was CD4+ T cells from PBMCs. The source of these receptors is a man aged 50 to 60 in good health and CMV-seronegative.

This clone was found once. V is TRBV9 and J is TRBJ2-3, with TRBD2 matching over 14 bases. The CDR3 loop spans 17 amino acids. With V trimmed by 5 bases and J by 0 bases, 5 bases remained unmatched. CDR1 is SGDLS and CDR2 is YYNGEE in the germline V gene. The CDR3 spells CASRPGLAGVSTDTQYF. DNA for the CDR3: TGTGCCAGCAGACCGGGACTAGCGGGAGTAAGCACAGATACGCAGTATTTT.

This sequence joins TRBV5-6 and TRBJ2-7; 7 nucleotides agree with TRBD1. This CDR3 is built from 13 residues. After removal of 4 bases from V and 5 bases from J, the junction contained 6 bases not matched to a gene. CDR1 and CDR2 (germline): SGHDT, YYEEEE. The CDR3 region is CASSPQGVDEQYF. The CDR3 DNA is TGTGCCAGCAGCCCTCAGGGGGTTGACGAGCAGTACTTC.

The rearrangement uses TRBV18 and TRBJ2-1, with 8 bases lining up with TRBD1. V was pared by 7 bases and J by 1 base, with 9 bases of the junction left unmatched. The CDR3 is made up of 16 amino acids. From germline, CDR1 is KGHSH and CDR2 LQKENI. The chain's CDR3 is CASFPRTGWSYNEQFF. The CDR3, as DNA: TGTGCCAGCTTCCCCAGGACAGGGTGGTCCTACAATGAGCAGTTCTTC.

This clone was observed a single time. This chain joins TRBV28 and TRBJ2-7; TRBD1 might be the D (5 bases). With 2 bases removed from V and 2 bases from J, the gap between germline ends came to 7 bases. This CDR3 contains 13 residues. Germline lookup yields CDR1 MDHEN and CDR2 SYDVKM. The CDR3 is CASSLTGPYEQYF. The CDR3 DNA reads TGTGCCAGCAGTTTAACAGGCCCCTACGAGCAGTACTTC. Full variable domain (remainder filled in from reference TRBV28 and TRBJ2-7): DVKVTQSSRYLVKRTGEKVFLECVQDMDHENMFWYRQDPGLGLRLIYFSYDVKMKEKGDIPEGYSVSREKKERFSLILESASTNQTSMYLCASSLTGPYEQYFGPGTRLTVT.

The chain couples TRBV28 to TRBJ1-1, with D tentatively TRBD1 (5 bases). The germline gives CDR1 MDHEN, CDR2 SYDVKM. This CDR3 region has 13 residues. The V end lost 8 bases, the J end lost 0 bases, and 10 bases lay between the germline ends. CDR3 loop: CASGGPMNTEAFF. CDR3 DNA: TGTGCCAGCGGGGGTCCTATGAACACTGAAGCTTTCTTT.

The chain uses TRBV19 and TRBJ2-2; 7 positions agree with TRBD2. V shed 7 bases, J shed 4 bases, and the junction held 12 bases outside the gene matches. Germline loops: CDR1 LNHDA, CDR2 SQIVND (reference sequence). The CDR3 has 16 residues. The DNA of the CDR3 is TGTGCCAGTATCCAAGGCGGGAGAAGCCCCACCGGGGAGCTGTTTTTT. This sequence encodes CASIQGGRSPTGELFF. Combining the CDR3 with reference TRBV19 and TRBJ2-2 gives the whole variable domain DGGITQSPKYLFRKEGQNVTLSCEQNLNHDAMYWYRQDPGQGLRLIYYSQIVNDFQKGDIAEGYSVSREKKESFPLTVTSAQKNPTAFYLCASIQGGRSPTGELFFGEGSRLTVL.

This chain uses TRBV10-3 with TRBJ2-5, with a tentative D call TRBD1 (5 bases). This CDR3 is built from 15 residues. V lost 0 bases to trimming and J lost 1 base, with 9 bases between them. Germline V CDR1 and CDR2: ENHRY, SYGVKD. CDR3 region: CAISESNRIQETQYF. The CDR3 DNA follows: TGTGCCATCAGTGAGTCGAACAGGATCCAAGAGACCCAGTACTTC.

The V gene is TRBV7-2, the J gene TRBJ2-2; no clear D gene. The CDR3 consists of 13 residues. Trimming removed 5 bases from V and 3 bases from J, with 7 bases in between. Germline V gene lookup returns CDR1 SGHTA and CDR2 FQGNSA. The chain's CDR3 is CASSALHTGELFF. DNA of the CDR3: TGTGCCAGCAGCGCTCTTCACACCGGGGAGCTGTTTTTT.

The chain combines TRBV6-6 with TRBJ2-7; TRBD2 matches at 9 bases. The CDR3 spans 14 residues. Trimming cost V 0 bases and J 4 bases; bases outside gene matches: 1. From germline, CDR1 is MNHNY and CDR2 SVGAGI (reference sequence). CDR3 nucleotide sequence: TGTGCCAGCAGTTACTCTAGCGGGGGATACGAGCAGTACTTC. This translates into CASSYSSGGYEQYF.

The gene calls are TRBV6-5 and TRBJ2-7; D unclear. Germline lookup yields CDR1 MNHEY and CDR2 SVGAGI. The ends were cut back, 4 bases at V and 2 bases at J, with 6 bases in the middle. The CDR3 is made up of 12 amino acids. The CDR3 spells CASSSRTYEQYF. For the CDR3, the DNA is TGTGCCAGCAGTTCGAGGACCTACGAGCAGTACTTC.

There are a few counts of this clone. The chain joins TRBV5-3 to TRBJ1-2; TRBD1 is a possible D gene (5 bases). Being an ORF, TRBV5-3 has a function that is uncertain. V was clipped by 4 bases and J by 4 bases, with 11 bases between them. The CDR3 totals 13 residues. The CDR3 bases are TGTGCCAGAAGCCTACCAGGGCTCTATGGCTACACCTTC. This codes for CARSLPGLYGYTF.

As for this clone: This same CDR3 is encoded by further DNA sequences in the sample. The V call is TRBV5-1, the J call TRBJ2-1; D not resolved. Germline lookup yields CDR1 SGHRS and CDR2 YFSETQ. Trimming left V 4 bases short and J 0 bases short, with 5 bases between. The CDR3 runs to 13 residues. CDR3 nucleotides: TGCGCCAGCAGCACTGGCTCCTACAATGAGCAGTTCTTC. It codes for CASSTGSYNEQFF.